This is a list of T cell receptor beta chains from one sample in a study of blood T cell repertoires in COVID-19. Generated by immunoSEQ multiplex PCR, the TCRdb table keeps only in-frame clones and is missing some. Of 150,000 to 200,000 clones in the sample, around 75% are singletons; the top ten hold roughly 5.7%. Sequenced material: peripheral blood. These TCRs come from a woman between 35 and 50 years old with COVID-19, enrolled during active disease. Each CDR3 is given with its conserved first and last residue. The order of the fields is clone size, D gene, J gene, V gene, CDR3 DNA, CDR3 protein. A D gene is named only where the DNA matches it firmly. A clone size is listed for some rows: how often the clone was seen (once, few, many), or a class if it is expanded.

clone_size: -
d_call: TRBD2
j_call: TRBJ2-1
v_call: TRBV11-3
cdr3_nt: TGTGCCAGCAGCCAGGGACTAGGTCCCTACAATGAGCAGTTCTTC
cdr3_aa: CASSQGLGPYNEQFF

clone_size: -
d_call: TRBD1
j_call: TRBJ2-5
v_call: TRBV5-1
cdr3_nt: TGCGCCAGCAGCTTAAGACAGGGCGAGACCCAGTACTTC
cdr3_aa: CASSLRQGETQYF

clone_size: -
d_call: TRBD1
j_call: TRBJ1-2
v_call: TRBV9
cdr3_nt: TGTGCCAGCAGCGCCGGGACAGGGGGCCTCAACTATGGCTACACCTTC
cdr3_aa: CASSAGTGGLNYGYTF

clone_size: -
d_call: -
j_call: TRBJ1-3
v_call: TRBV11-3
cdr3_nt: TGTGCCAGCAGCCGTGGGGGCAACACCATATATTTT
cdr3_aa: CASSRGGNTIYF

clone_size: -
d_call: TRBD2
j_call: TRBJ2-1
v_call: TRBV28
cdr3_nt: TGTGCCAGCACGGTGGGCGGGAGGAGGAATGAGCAGTTCTTC
cdr3_aa: CASTVGGRRNEQFF

clone_size: -
d_call: -
j_call: TRBJ2-7
v_call: TRBV10-3
cdr3_nt: TGTGCCATCAGTGAGACAGGGTGGGAGCAGTACTTC
cdr3_aa: CAISETGWEQYF

clone_size: few
d_call: TRBD2
j_call: TRBJ2-2
v_call: TRBV11-2
cdr3_nt: TGTGCCAGCAGCTTAGATCGACTAGCGGGGGGAACCACCGGGGAGCTGTTTTTT
cdr3_aa: CASSLDRLAGGTTGELFF

clone_size: many
d_call: -
j_call: TRBJ1-1
v_call: TRBV5-4
cdr3_nt: TGTGCCAGCAGCTTGGATAGGCTGGGCAGGGGCGCGAACACTGAAGCTTTCTTT
cdr3_aa: CASSLDRLGRGANTEAFF

clone_size: -
d_call: TRBD1
j_call: TRBJ2-6
v_call: TRBV27
cdr3_nt: TGTGCCAGCAGTTCGGGACAGGGTTCATTTGGGGCCAACGTCCTGACTTTC
cdr3_aa: CASSSGQGSFGANVLTF

clone_size: -
d_call: TRBD1
j_call: TRBJ1-6
v_call: TRBV7-8
cdr3_nt: TGTGCCAGCAGCTTGGACAGGAACTCACCCCTCCACTTT
cdr3_aa: CASSLDRNSPLHF

clone_size: -
d_call: -
j_call: TRBJ2-7
v_call: TRBV2
cdr3_nt: TGTGCCAGTAGTATTGCAGGGGCGGTCTACGAGCAGTACTTC
cdr3_aa: CASSIAGAVYEQYF

clone_size: few
d_call: -
j_call: TRBJ1-4
v_call: TRBV15
cdr3_nt: TGTGCCACCAGTCTAAATCGGTATCCTAATGAAAAACTGTTTTTT
cdr3_aa: CATSLNRYPNEKLFF

clone_size: -
d_call: TRBD1
j_call: TRBJ1-4
v_call: TRBV5-1
cdr3_nt: TGCGCCAGCAGCCCCCAGGAACAGGGGGCCGCTAATGAAAAACTGTTTTTT
cdr3_aa: CASSPQEQGAANEKLFF

clone_size: -
d_call: -
j_call: TRBJ2-5
v_call: TRBV7-6
cdr3_nt: TGTGCCAGCAGCATAACTAGGGTATACGAGACCCAGTACTTC
cdr3_aa: CASSITRVYETQYF

clone_size: few
d_call: TRBD1
j_call: TRBJ1-6
v_call: TRBV5-4
cdr3_nt: TGTGCCAGCAGGCCCGGGACAGGGGGGTCACCCCTCCACTTT
cdr3_aa: CASRPGTGGSPLHF

clone_size: -
d_call: -
j_call: TRBJ2-7
v_call: TRBV27
cdr3_nt: TGTGCCAGCAGTTTAGCAGGGCTGGTCAACGAGCAGTACTTC
cdr3_aa: CASSLAGLVNEQYF

clone_size: -
d_call: TRBD1
j_call: TRBJ1-2
v_call: TRBV29-1
cdr3_nt: TGCAGCATGATCGCAACAGGGGCCTATGGCTACACCTTC
cdr3_aa: CSMIATGAYGYTF